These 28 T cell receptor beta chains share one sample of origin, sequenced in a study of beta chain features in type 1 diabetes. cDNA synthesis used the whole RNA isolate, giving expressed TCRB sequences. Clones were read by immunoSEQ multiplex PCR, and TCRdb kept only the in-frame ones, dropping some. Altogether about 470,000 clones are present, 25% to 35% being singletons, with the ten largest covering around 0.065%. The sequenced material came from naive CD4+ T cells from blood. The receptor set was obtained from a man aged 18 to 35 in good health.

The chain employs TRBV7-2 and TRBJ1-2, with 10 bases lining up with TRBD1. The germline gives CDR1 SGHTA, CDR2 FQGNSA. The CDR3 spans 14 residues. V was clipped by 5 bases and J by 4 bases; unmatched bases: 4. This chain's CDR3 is CASSIWTGGYGYTF. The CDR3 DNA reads TGTGCCAGCAGCATATGGACAGGGGGCTATGGCTACACCTTC.

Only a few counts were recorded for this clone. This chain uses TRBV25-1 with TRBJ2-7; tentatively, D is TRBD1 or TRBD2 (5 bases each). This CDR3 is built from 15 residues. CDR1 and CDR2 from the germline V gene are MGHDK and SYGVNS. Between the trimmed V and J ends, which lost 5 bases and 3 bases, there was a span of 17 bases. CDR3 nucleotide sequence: TGTGCCAGCAGTCCCACTCGGGGACGGAACTACGAGCAGTACTTC. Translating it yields CASSPTRGRNYEQYF.

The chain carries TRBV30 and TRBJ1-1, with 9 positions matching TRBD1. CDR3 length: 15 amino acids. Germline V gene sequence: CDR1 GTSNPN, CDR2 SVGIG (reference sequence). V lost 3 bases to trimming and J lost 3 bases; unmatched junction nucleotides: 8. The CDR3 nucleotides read TGTGCCTGGAGCCGCGGACAGGGGAGGGACACTGAAGCTTTCTTT. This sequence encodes CAWSRGQGRDTEAFF.

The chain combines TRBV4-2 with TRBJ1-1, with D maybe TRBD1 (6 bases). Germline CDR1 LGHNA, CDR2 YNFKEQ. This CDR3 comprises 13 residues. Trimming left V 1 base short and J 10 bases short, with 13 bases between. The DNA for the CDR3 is TGTGCCAGCAGCCAAGGTGGGGGCCTGGGAGCTTTCTTT. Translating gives CASSQGGGLGAFF.

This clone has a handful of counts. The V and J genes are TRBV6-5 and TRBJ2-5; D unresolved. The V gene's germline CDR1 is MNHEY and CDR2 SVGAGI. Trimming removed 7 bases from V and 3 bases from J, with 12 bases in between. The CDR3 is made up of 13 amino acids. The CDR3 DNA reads TGTGCCAGCATGATGCCTGCAGAAGAGACCCAGTACTTC. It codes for CASMMPAEETQYF.

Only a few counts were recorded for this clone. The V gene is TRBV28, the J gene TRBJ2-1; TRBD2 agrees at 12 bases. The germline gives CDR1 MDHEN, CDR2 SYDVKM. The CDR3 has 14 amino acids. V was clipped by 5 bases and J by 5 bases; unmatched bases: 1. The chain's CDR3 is CASSRLAGDNEQFF. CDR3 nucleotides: TGTGCCAGCAGTCGACTAGCGGGAGACAATGAGCAGTTCTTC. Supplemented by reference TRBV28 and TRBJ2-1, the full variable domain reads DVKVTQSSRYLVKRTGEKVFLECVQDMDHENMFWYRQDPGLGLRLIYFSYDVKMKEKGDIPEGYSVSREKKERFSLILESASTNQTSMYLCASSRLAGDNEQFFGPGTRLTVL.

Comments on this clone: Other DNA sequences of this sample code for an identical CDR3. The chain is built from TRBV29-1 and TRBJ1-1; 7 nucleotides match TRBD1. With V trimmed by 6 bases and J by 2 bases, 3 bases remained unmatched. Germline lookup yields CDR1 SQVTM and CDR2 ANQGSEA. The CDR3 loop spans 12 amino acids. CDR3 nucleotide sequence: TGCAGCGTACGACAGGGCAACACTGAAGCTTTCTTT. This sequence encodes CSVRQGNTEAFF.

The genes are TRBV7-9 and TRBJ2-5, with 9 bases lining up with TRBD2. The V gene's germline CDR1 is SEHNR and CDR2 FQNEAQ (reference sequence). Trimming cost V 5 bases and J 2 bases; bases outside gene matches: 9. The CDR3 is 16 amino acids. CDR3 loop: CASSRLAVRGQETQYF. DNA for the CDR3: TGTGCCAGCAGCAGACTAGCGGTTAGGGGGCAAGAGACCCAGTACTTC. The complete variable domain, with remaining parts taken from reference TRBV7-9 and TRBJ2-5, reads DTGVSQNPRHKITKRGQNVTFRCDPISEHNRLYWYRQTLGQGPEFLTYFQNEAQLEKSRLLSDRFSAERPKGSFSTLEIQRTEQGDSAMYLCASSRLAVRGQETQYFGPGTRLLVL.

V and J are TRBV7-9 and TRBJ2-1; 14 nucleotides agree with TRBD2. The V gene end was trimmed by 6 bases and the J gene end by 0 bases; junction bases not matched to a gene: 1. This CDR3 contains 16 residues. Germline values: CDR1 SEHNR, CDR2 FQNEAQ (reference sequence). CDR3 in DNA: TGTGCCAGCAGGGGACTAGCGGGAGTCTCCTACAATGAGCAGTTCTTC. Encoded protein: CASRGLAGVSYNEQFF. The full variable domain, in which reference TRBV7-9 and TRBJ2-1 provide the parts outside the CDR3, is DTGVSQNPRHKITKRGQNVTFRCDPISEHNRLYWYRQTLGQGPEFLTYFQNEAQLEKSRLLSDRFSAERPKGSFSTLEIQRTEQGDSAMYLCASRGLAGVSYNEQFFGPGTRLTVL.

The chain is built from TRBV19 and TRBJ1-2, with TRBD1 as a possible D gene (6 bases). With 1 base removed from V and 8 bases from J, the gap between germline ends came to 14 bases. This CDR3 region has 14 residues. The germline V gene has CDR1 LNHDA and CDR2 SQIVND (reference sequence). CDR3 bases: TGTGCCAGTAGTATAGCCCCAGGGGCCGGAGGCTACACCTTC. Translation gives CASSIAPGAGGYTF.

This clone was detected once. As DNA, the CDR3 is TGTGCCAGCAGCTTAGCGGGGACTAGCGGGACCCTTGGGTACTTC. Its translation is CASSLAGTSGTLGYF. The chain recombines TRBV7-8 with TRBJ2-7; 13 bases align to TRBD2. This CDR3 has 15 amino acids. Trimming removed 0 bases from V and 12 bases from J; junction bases left unmatched: 8. Germline CDR1 reads SGHVS; CDR2 reads FQNEAQ. The variable domain in full, with the rest retrieved from reference TRBV7-8 and TRBJ2-7, is GAGVSQSPRYKVAKRGQDVALRCDPISGHVSLFWYQQALGQGPEFLTYFQNEAQLDKSGLPSDRFFAERPEGSVSTLKIQRTQQEDSAVYLCASSLAGTSGTLGYFGPGTRLTVT.

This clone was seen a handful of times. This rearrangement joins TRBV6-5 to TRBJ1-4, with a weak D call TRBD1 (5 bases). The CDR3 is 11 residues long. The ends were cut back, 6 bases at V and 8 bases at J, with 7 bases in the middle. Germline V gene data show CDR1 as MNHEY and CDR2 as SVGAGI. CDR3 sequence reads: CASRRDEKLFF. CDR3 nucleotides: TGTGCCAGCAGGCGGGACGAAAAACTGTTTTTT.

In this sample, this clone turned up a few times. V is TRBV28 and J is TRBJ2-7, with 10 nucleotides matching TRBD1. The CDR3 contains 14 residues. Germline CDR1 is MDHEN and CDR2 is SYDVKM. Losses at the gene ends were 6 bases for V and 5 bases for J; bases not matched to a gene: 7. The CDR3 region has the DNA TGTGCCAGCAGGACCGGGACAGGGGCGAACGAGCAGTACTTC. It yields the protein CASRTGTGANEQYF.

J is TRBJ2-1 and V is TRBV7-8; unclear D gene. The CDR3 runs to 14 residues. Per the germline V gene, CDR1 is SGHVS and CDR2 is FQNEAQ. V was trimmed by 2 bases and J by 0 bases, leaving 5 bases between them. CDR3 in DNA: TGTGCCAGCAGCTTAACAACCTCCTACAATGAGCAGTTCTTC. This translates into CASSLTTSYNEQFF. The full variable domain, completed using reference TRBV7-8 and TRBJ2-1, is GAGVSQSPRYKVAKRGQDVALRCDPISGHVSLFWYQQALGQGPEFLTYFQNEAQLDKSGLPSDRFFAERPEGSVSTLKIQRTQQEDSAVYLCASSLTTSYNEQFFGPGTRLTVL.

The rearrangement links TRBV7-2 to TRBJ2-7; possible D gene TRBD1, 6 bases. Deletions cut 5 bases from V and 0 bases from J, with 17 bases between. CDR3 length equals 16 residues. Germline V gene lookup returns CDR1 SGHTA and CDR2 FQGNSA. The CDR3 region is CASSHGGWDISYEQYF. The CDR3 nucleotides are TGTGCCAGCAGCCATGGGGGTTGGGACATCTCCTACGAGCAGTACTTC.

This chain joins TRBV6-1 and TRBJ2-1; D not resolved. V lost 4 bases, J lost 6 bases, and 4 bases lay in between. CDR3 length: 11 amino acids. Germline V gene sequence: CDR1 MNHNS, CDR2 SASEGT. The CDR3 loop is CASSGPNEQFF. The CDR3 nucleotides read TGTGCCAGCAGTGGACCCAATGAGCAGTTCTTC.

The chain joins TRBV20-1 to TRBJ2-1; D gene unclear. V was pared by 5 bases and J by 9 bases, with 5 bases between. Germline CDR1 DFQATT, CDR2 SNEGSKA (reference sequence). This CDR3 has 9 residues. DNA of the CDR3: TGCAGTGCTGGCGTTGAGCAGTTCTTC. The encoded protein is CSAGVEQFF.

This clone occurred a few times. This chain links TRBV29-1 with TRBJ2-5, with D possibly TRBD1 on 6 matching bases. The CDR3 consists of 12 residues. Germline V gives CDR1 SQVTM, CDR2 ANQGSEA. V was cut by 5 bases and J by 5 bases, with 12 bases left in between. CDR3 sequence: CSVSRGAETQYF. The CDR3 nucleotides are TGCAGCGTTTCCAGGGGAGCGGAGACCCAGTACTTC.

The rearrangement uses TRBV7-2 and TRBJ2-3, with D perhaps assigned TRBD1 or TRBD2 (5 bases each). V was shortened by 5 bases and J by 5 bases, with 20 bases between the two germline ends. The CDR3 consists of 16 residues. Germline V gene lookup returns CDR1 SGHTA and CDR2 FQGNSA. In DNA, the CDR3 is TGTGCCAGCAGCCCAGGTCGGGCGGCAGGGAGAGATACGCAGTATTTT. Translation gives CASSPGRAAGRDTQYF.

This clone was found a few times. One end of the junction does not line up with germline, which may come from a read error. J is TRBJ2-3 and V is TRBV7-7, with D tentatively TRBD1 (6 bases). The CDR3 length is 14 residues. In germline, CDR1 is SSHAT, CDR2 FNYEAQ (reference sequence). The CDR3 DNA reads TGTGCTAGCAGTCAGGGACATAGCACAGATACGCAGTATTTT. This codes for CASSQGHSTDTQYF.

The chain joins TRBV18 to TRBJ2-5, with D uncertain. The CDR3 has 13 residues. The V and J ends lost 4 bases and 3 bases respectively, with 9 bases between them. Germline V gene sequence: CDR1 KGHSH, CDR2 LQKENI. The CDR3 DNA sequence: TGTGCCAGCTCACTCGGCCTAAAAGAGACCCAGTACTTC. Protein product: CASSLGLKETQYF.

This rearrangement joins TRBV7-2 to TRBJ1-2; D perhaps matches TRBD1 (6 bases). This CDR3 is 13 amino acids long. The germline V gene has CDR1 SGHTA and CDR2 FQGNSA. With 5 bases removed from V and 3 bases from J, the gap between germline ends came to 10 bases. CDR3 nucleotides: TGTGCCAGCAGCAATCCAGGGGACTATGGCTACACCTTC. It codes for CASSNPGDYGYTF.

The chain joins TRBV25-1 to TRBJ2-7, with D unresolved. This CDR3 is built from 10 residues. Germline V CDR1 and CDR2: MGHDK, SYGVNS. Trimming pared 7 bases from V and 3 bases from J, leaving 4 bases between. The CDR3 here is CASMGYEQYF. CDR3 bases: TGTGCCAGCATGGGCTACGAGCAGTACTTC.

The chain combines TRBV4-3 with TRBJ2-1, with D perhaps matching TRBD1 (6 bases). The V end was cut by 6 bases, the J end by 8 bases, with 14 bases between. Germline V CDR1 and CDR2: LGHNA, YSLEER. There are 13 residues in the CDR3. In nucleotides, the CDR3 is TGCGCCAGCAGTCCCCTTGGGGGCGATGAGCAGTTCTTC. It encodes CASSPLGGDEQFF.

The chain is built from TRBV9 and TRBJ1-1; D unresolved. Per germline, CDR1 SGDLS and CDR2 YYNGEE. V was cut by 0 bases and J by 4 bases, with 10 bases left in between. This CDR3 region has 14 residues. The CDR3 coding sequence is TGTGCCAGCAGCGTAGGGGTTTATGGCACTGAAGCTTTCTTT. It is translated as CASSVGVYGTEAFF.

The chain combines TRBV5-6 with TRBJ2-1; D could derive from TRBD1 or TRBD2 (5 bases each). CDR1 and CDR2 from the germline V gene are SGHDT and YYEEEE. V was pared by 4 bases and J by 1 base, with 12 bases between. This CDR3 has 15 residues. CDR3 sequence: CASSRGPQSYNEQFF. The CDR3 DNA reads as TGTGCCAGCAGCCGGGGACCTCAATCCTACAATGAGCAGTTCTTC.

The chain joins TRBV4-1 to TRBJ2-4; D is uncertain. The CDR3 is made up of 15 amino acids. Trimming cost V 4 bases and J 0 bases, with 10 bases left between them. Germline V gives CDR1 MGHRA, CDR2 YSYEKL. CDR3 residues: CASSLRLLAKNIQYF. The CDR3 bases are TGCGCCAGCAGCCTCAGACTCCTAGCCAAAAACATTCAGTACTTC.

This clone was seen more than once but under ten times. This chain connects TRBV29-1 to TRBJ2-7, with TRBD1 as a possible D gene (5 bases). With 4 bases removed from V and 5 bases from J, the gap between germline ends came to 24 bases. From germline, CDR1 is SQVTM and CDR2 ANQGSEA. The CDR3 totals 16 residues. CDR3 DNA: TGCAGCGTTGCCCACCCGTTCAAGGGGATGGCCCACGAGCAGTACTTC. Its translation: CSVAHPFKGMAHEQYF.